This record looks at one TCR beta chain sequence and its context. Clones were sequenced by immunoSEQ multiplex PCR, and TCRdb holds only the in-frame ones, with some missing. The sample shows about 52,000 clones, more than 75% of them seen only once. This record belongs to a study of blood T cell repertoires in COVID-19. Study context: Researchers got acute and convalescent COVID-19 samples from the United States, Italy and Spain.

Germline V CDR1 and CDR2: MNHNY, SVGAGI (reference sequence). Trimming shortened V by 6 bases and J by 0 bases, and 8 bases separated the two germline ends. There are 13 residues in the CDR3. The sequenced sample was peripheral blood. The clonotype was recovered from a man aged 65-85 years with acute or convalescent COVID-19. This rearrangement joins TRBV6-6 to TRBJ1-1, with D hard to call. CDR3: CASRTTVNTEAFF. CDR3 nucleotides: TGTGCCAGCAGGACTACAGTGAACACTGAAGCTTTCTTT.